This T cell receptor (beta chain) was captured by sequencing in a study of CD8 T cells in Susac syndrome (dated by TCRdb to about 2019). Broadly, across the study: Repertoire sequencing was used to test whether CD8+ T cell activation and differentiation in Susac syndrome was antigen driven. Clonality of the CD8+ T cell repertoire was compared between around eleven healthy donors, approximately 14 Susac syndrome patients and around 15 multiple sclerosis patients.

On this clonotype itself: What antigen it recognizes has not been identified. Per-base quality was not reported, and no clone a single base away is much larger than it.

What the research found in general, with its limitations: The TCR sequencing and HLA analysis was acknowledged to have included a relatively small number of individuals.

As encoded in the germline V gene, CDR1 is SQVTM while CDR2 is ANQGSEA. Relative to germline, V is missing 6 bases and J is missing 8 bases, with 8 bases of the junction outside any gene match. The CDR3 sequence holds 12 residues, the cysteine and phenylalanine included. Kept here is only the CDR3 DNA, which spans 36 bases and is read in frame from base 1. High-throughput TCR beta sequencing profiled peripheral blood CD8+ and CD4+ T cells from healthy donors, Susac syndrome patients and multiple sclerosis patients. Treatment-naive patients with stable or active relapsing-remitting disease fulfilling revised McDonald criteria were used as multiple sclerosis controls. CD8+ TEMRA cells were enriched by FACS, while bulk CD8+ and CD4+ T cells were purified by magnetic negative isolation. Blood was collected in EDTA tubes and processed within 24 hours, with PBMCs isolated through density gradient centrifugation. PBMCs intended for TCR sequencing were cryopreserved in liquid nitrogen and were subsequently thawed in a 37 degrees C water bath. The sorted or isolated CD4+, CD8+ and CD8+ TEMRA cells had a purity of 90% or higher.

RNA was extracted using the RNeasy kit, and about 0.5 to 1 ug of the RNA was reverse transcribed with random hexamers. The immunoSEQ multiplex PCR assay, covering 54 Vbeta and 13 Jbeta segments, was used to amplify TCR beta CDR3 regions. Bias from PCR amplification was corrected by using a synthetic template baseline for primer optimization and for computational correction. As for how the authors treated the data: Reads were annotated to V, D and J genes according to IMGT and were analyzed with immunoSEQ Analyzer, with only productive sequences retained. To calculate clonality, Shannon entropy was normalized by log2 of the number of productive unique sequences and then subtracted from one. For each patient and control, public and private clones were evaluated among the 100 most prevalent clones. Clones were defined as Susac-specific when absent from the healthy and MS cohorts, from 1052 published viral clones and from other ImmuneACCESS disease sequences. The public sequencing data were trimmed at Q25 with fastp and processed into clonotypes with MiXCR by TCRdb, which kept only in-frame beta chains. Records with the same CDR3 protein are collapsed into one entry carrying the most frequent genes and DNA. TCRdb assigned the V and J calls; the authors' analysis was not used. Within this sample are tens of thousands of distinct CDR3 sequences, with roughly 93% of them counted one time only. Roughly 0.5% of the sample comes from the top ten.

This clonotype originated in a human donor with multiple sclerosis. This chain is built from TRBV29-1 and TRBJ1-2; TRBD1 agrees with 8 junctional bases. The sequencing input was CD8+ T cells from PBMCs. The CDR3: CSVPRGLGGYTF. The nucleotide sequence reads TGCAGCGTGCCCAGGGGGCTTGGCGGCTACACCTTC. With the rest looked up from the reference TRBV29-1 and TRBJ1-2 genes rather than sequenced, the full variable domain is SAVISQKPSRDICQRGTSLTIQCQVDSQVTMMFWYRQQPGQSLTLIATANQGSEATYESGFVIDKFPISRPNLTFSTLTVSNMSPEDSSIYLCSVPRGLGGYTFGSGTRLTVV.